This T cell receptor (beta chain) was recorded in a study of metastatic and nonmetastatic thyroid tumors. TCRdb ran MiXCR on the PCR reads. Here the sample spans around 89,000 clones, more than 12% being singletons. Study-level findings and limits: Relative to benign nodules, malignant thyroid tumors were reportedly characterized by significantly elevated TCR beta diversity in blood and tumor.

Every patient underwent thyroid surgery untreated. This clone was detected many times. As yet, its antigen is unknown. The CDR3 is 14 residues long. After removal of 3 bases from V and 6 bases from J, the junction contained 8 bases not matched to a gene. Germline V gene sequence: CDR1 SGHDT, CDR2 YYEEEE. Sequencing used blood. This TCR was sampled from a female donor with papillary thyroid cancer or a benign thyroid nodule (not recorded which). Some clones in this sample may be carry-over from other donors' samples. This rearrangement joins TRBV5-6 to TRBJ1-2; TRBD1 matches at 7 bases. CDR3 sequence (DNA): TGTGCCAGCAGCTGGCCGAGGGGGCAGGATGGCTACACCTTC. Protein: CASSWPRGQDGYTF.